This T cell receptor (beta chain) is from a study of blood T cell repertoires in COVID-19. Study as a whole: Acute and convalescent COVID-19 specimens originated in the United States, Italy and Spain. T cells, B-cell-depleted T cells, or PBMCs provided the cDNA or gDNA that served as material.

Profiling relied on immunoSEQ multiplex PCR, and the TCRdb table lists in-frame clones only, not all of them. The sample includes approximately 180,000 clones, roughly 87% seen only once; the top ten take approximately 9.1%. The trim removed 0 bases at V and 1 base at J, leaving 1 base unmatched. Germline CDR1 SGHRS, CDR2 YFSETQ. The CDR3 has 15 amino acids. The genes are TRBV5-1 and TRBJ1-1; TRBD1 aligns across 9 bases. This clonotype originated in a woman aged 70-85 years with acute or convalescent COVID-19. The sequencing input was peripheral blood. DNA for the CDR3: TGCGCCAGCAGCTTGGTGGGACAGGGGAACACTGAAGCTTTCTTT. This translates into CASSLVGQGNTEAFF.